Below are 10 T cell receptor beta chains sequenced from a single sample in a study of cytomegalovirus exposure and HLA in healthy donors. The PCR had 60 Vbeta and 13 Jbeta primers. Data came from immunoSEQ multiplex PCR; TCRdb stores just in-frame clones and leaves some out. The sample includes some 120,000 clones, about 70% of them seen just once. Sequenced material: PBMCs. The receptors shown here come from a woman under 40 in good health and CMV-seronegative.

The genes are TRBV4-3 and TRBJ1-2; D is perhaps TRBD1 (5 bases). Trimming took off 3 bases at V and 3 bases at J, with 17 bases between the two ends. The CDR3 consists of 16 residues. CDR1 is LGHNA and CDR2 is YSLEER in the germline V gene. The CDR3 DNA reads TGCGCCAGCAGCCAGGTCCTCCAGGGAGGGTACTATGGCTACACCTTC. Translation: CASSQVLQGGYYGYTF.

CDR3 loop: CSGGDGYTF. The CDR3 DNA follows: TGCAGCGGGGGGGATGGCTACACCTTC. The chain combines TRBV29-1 with TRBJ1-2; a possible D gene is TRBD1 (5 bases). The V and J ends lost 7 bases and 6 bases respectively, with 6 bases between them. CDR1 and CDR2 (germline): SQVTM, ANQGSEA. The CDR3 has 9 residues.

This clone appeared a few times. This chain uses TRBV10-3 with TRBJ1-1; 7 bases align to TRBD1. Germline values: CDR1 ENHRY, CDR2 SYGVKD. Germline trimming cut 6 bases from V and 1 base from J; bases unmatched to any gene: 5. The CDR3 has 14 residues. This chain's CDR3 is CAIRATGENTEAFF. Written as DNA, the CDR3 is TGTGCCATCAGGGCAACAGGGGAGAACACTGAAGCTTTCTTT.

In this sample, this clone turned up once. The chain recombines TRBV5-4 with TRBJ1-2; unclear D gene. This CDR3 is 14 amino acids long. The V gene's germline CDR1 is SGHNT and CDR2 YYREEE (reference sequence). Trimming removed 0 bases at V and 0 bases at J, with 6 bases between. Here the CDR3 reads CASSLDTSNYGYTF. CDR3 DNA sequence: TGTGCCAGCAGCTTGGACACGTCTAACTATGGCTACACCTTC.

This rearrangement joins TRBV2 to TRBJ1-2; TRBD1 matches at 8 bases. Germline V gene data show CDR1 as SNHLY and CDR2 as FYNNEI. V shed 4 bases, J shed 9 bases, and the junction held 4 bases outside the gene matches. CDR3 size: 12 residues. This CDR3 reads CASSGDRRSYTF. CDR3 bases: TGTGCCAGCAGTGGGGACAGGAGAAGCTACACCTTC.

CDR3 loop: CASSGGTPSTDTQYF. CDR3 DNA sequence: TGTGCCAGCAGCGGCGGAACTCCTAGCACAGATACGCAGTATTTT. This chain joins TRBV9 and TRBJ2-3; D not certain. V was clipped by 3 bases and J by 0 bases, with 11 bases between them. CDR3 length: 15 amino acids. Germline CDR1 is SGDLS and CDR2 is YYNGEE.

This clone turned up a few times. J is TRBJ1-1 and V is TRBV7-9; 11 bases are a match to TRBD1. The junction had 10 bases not matched to a gene; V was cut back by 1 base and J by 0 bases. CDR1 SEHNR and CDR2 FQNEAQ come from the germline V gene (reference sequence). The CDR3 loop spans 19 amino acids. CDR3 DNA: TGTGCCAGCAGCTTAGTCGCTTCTGGGACAGGGGGTATGAACACTGAAGCTTTCTTT. Translated: CASSLVASGTGGMNTEAFF. Based on the CDR3 plus reference TRBV7-9 and TRBJ1-1, the full variable domain is DTGVSQNPRHKITKRGQNVTFRCDPISEHNRLYWYRQTLGQGPEFLTYFQNEAQLEKSRLLSDRFSAERPKGSFSTLEIQRTEQGDSAMYLCASSLVASGTGGMNTEAFFGQGTRLTVV.

The rearrangement links TRBV5-1 to TRBJ2-7; TRBD1 is a possible D gene (6 bases). Trimming removed 4 bases from V and 5 bases from J, with 16 bases in between. The V gene's germline CDR1 is SGHRS and CDR2 YFSETQ. This CDR3 region has 14 residues. The CDR3 DNA reads TGCGCCAGCAGCCAAACACCGCGGACAGACGAGCAGTACTTC. Its translation: CASSQTPRTDEQYF.

In its sample, this clone was seen a few times. The chain couples TRBV7-8 to TRBJ1-2; no clear D. Germline CDR1 and CDR2: SGHVS and FQNEAQ. CDR3 length: 16 residues. With 4 bases removed from V and 1 base from J, the gap between germline ends came to 16 bases. In DNA form, the CDR3 reads TGTGCCAGCAGCTCATCGGGAGGGAACCTTAACTATGGCTACACCTTC. It codes for CASSSSGGNLNYGYTF.

The chain carries TRBV16 and TRBJ1-2, with 8 bases lining up with TRBD1. The V segment lost 0 bases and the J segment 4 bases; nucleotides outside the gene matches: 4. This CDR3 comprises 15 residues. CDR1 and CDR2 from the germline V gene are KGHSY and FQNENV. The CDR3 region has the DNA TGTGCCAGCAGCCAATCTGGACAGGGAGGCTATGGCTACACCTTC. It specifies CASSQSGQGGYGYTF.